The 26 T cell receptor beta chains reported below all come from one sample, sequenced in a study of blood T cell repertoires in COVID-19. The assay was immunoSEQ multiplex PCR, and TCRdb's table has in-frame clones only and misses some. In the table there are about 110,000 clones, approximately 68% of which are singletons. The sequencing sample was made of peripheral blood. Receptors originate from a woman aged 60-75 years with acute or convalescent COVID-19.

J is TRBJ1-2 and V is TRBV5-1, with 9 bases matching TRBD1. Germline CDR1 and CDR2: SGHRS and YFSETQ. The CDR3 sequence is 14 residues long. The trim removed 2 bases at V and 4 bases at J, leaving 3 bases unmatched. The CDR3 coding sequence is TGCGCCAGCAGCTTCCTGGACAGGGGCTATGGCTACACCTTC. Translation gives CASSFLDRGYGYTF.

This clone has more than one count but fewer than ten. V is TRBV11-2 and J is TRBJ2-1; the D gene is possibly TRBD1 (6 bases). V was pared by 1 base and J by 4 bases, with 17 bases between. CDR1 and CDR2 from the germline V gene are SGHAT and FQNNGV. The CDR3 consists of 17 residues. The CDR3 bases are TGTGCCAGCAGCTTAGTTGGACAGTCGAGGGCATACAATGAGCAGTTCTTC. It translates to CASSLVGQSRAYNEQFF.

The CDR3 nucleotides are TGCGCCAGCAGCTTGGAGGGGCTATGGAATCAGCCCCAGCATTTT. The encoded protein is CASSLEGLWNQPQHF. The chain carries TRBV5-1 and TRBJ1-5; D is possibly TRBD1 (5 bases). CDR3 size: 15 residues. The V end lost 0 bases, the J end lost 4 bases, and 11 bases lay between the germline ends. From germline, CDR1 is SGHRS and CDR2 YFSETQ.

In this sample, this clone turned up a few times. The chain carries TRBV7-2 and TRBJ1-5, with D tentatively TRBD1 (5 bases). Germline V gene data show CDR1 as SGHTA and CDR2 as FQGNSA. This CDR3 region has 15 residues. The V end lost 5 bases, the J end lost 6 bases, and 17 bases lay between the germline ends. CDR3 amino acids: CASSPLPGLGQPQHF. DNA for the CDR3: TGTGCCAGCAGCCCACTCCCAGGGTTAGGTCAGCCCCAGCATTTT.

The table lists this clone with a count of one. The chain is built from TRBV29-1 and TRBJ1-2; D is unresolved. CDR3 length equals 12 residues. Germline lookup yields CDR1 SQVTM and CDR2 ANQGSEA. The V end was cut by 4 bases, the J end by 2 bases, with 8 bases between. The CDR3 protein is CSVGRENYGYTF. DNA for the CDR3: TGCAGCGTTGGACGGGAGAACTATGGCTACACCTTC.

This clone appeared a few times. This chain links TRBV4-1 with TRBJ2-3, with 11 nucleotides matching TRBD2. The ends lost 4 bases at V and 6 bases at J; junction bases unmatched: 9. The CDR3 loop spans 16 amino acids. Germline CDR1 and CDR2: MGHRA and YSYEKL. In nucleotides, the CDR3 is TGCGCCAGCAGCCCCGGGACTAGCGGTGCCGCGGATACGCAGTATTTT. Translating it yields CASSPGTSGAADTQYF.

The J gene is TRBJ2-3, the V gene TRBV7-3; D may be TRBD2 (6 bases). The CDR3 loop spans 13 amino acids. Germline CDR1 and CDR2: SGHTA and FQGTGA. V lost 2 bases, J lost 6 bases, and 9 bases lay in between. CDR3 in amino acids: CASSLQAGDTQYF. The CDR3 DNA follows: TGTGCCAGCAGCTTACAGGCGGGGGATACGCAGTATTTT.

V gene TRBV11-1 combines with J gene TRBJ1-1; weak D call: TRBD1 (5 bases). The CDR3 consists of 15 residues. V was clipped by 7 bases and J by 0 bases, with 15 bases between them. Germline V gives CDR1 SGHAT, CDR2 FQDESV (reference sequence). For the CDR3, the DNA is TGTGCCAGCATTTCTCGCGACAGCTTGAACACTGAAGCTTTCTTT. Translating it yields CASISRDSLNTEAFF.

In its sample, this clone was seen once. CDR3 nucleotide sequence: TGCGCCAGCACCCGCGGTTCAACCAGACCCTCCACAGATACGCAGTATTTT. It is translated as CASTRGSTRPSTDTQYF. The chain carries TRBV4-1 and TRBJ2-3; D uncertain. Germline CDR1 is MGHRA and CDR2 is YSYEKL. Trimming cost V 7 bases and J 2 bases, with 22 bases left between them. This CDR3 has 17 amino acids.

CDR3 nucleotides: TGCGCCAGCAGTGACCAAACAGCGGCTAACTATGGCTACACCTTC. It codes for CASSDQTAANYGYTF. J is TRBJ1-2 and V is TRBV10-2; D is unclear. V was pared by 3 bases and J by 0 bases, with 11 bases between. CDR1 and CDR2 from the germline V gene are WSHSY and SAAADI. The CDR3 extends over 15 amino acids.

V and J are TRBV2 and TRBJ1-5; D is undetermined. CDR3 length: 15 amino acids. Germline lookup yields CDR1 SNHLY and CDR2 FYNNEI. V lost 8 bases and J 2 bases, leaving 16 bases between the germline ends. DNA of the CDR3: TGTGCCAGCCTCCTCGAGAGTAGTGGCAATCAGCCCCAGCATTTT. The encoded protein is CASLLESSGNQPQHF.

The V and J genes are TRBV28 and TRBJ2-1, with 7 nucleotides matching TRBD1. This CDR3 comprises 14 residues. Germline CDR1 reads MDHEN; CDR2 reads SYDVKM. V was clipped by 9 bases and J by 0 bases; unmatched bases: 5. CDR3 sequence (DNA): TGTGCCAGTCAAGGGGGCGGCTCCTACAATGAGCAGTTCTTC. It specifies CASQGGGSYNEQFF.

The rearrangement uses TRBV10-3 and TRBJ1-2; D ambiguous. The CDR3 sequence is 13 residues long. The germline gives CDR1 ENHRY, CDR2 SYGVKD. V was clipped by 3 bases and J by 6 bases, with 11 bases between them. CDR3 coding DNA: TGTGCCATCAGTGAAGGAAGAGAGGATGGCTACACCTTC. This sequence encodes CAISEGREDGYTF.

This chain uses TRBV6-2 or TRBV6-3 with TRBJ1-5; 12 bases align to TRBD1. The CDR3 has 17 amino acids. Germline values: CDR1 MNHEY, CDR2 SVGEGT. With 5 bases clipped from V and 5 bases from J, the junction kept 10 bases outside the gene matches. DNA of the CDR3: TGTGCCAGCAGTGCCTCGTCCGGGACAGGGGGCGATCAGCCCCAGCATTTT. This sequence encodes CASSASSGTGGDQPQHF.

This clone was seen ten or more times. The chain couples TRBV21-1 to TRBJ2-3; the D call of TRBD2 is as the table states it, not checked on the DNA. TRBV21-1 represents a pseudogene. The length of the CDR3 is 17 residues. CDR3 nucleotides: TGTGCCAGCAGCAAATCCTCTGACTCGGTGAGCACAGATACGCAGTATTTT. Its protein product is CASSKSSDSVSTDTQYF.

The chain carries TRBV24-1 and TRBJ2-6, with TRBD1 matching over 9 bases. Losses at the gene ends were 3 bases for V and 0 bases for J; bases not matched to a gene: 11. This CDR3 comprises 20 residues. The V gene's germline CDR1 is KGHDR and CDR2 SFDVKD. The CDR3 region is CATSDGGQGRVGSGANVLTF. CDR3 nucleotides: TGTGCCACCAGTGATGGAGGACAGGGGAGAGTCGGCTCTGGGGCCAACGTCCTGACTTTC.

The chain employs TRBV3-1 (or the pseudogene TRBV3-2) and TRBJ1-1, with D perhaps matching TRBD1 (6 bases). The CDR3 has 15 amino acids. The germline CDR1 and CDR2 sequences are LGHDT and YNNKEL (reference sequence). Deletions cut 4 bases from V and 1 base from J, with 13 bases between. CDR3 sequence reads: CASSLGGLRNTEAFF. For the CDR3, the DNA is TGTGCCAGCAGCCTCGGGGGGCTACGGAACACTGAAGCTTTCTTT.

The rearrangement joins TRBV10-2 to TRBJ1-5; TRBD1 agrees at 7 bases. The CDR3 is 14 amino acids. CDR1 and CDR2 (germline): WSHSY, SAAADI. The junction had 4 bases not matched to a gene; V was cut back by 2 bases and J by 6 bases. Here the CDR3 DNA reads TGCGCCAGCAGTGAGAACAGGGGCAGTCAGCCCCAGCATTTT. Amino acid sequence: CASSENRGSQPQHF.

The chain joins TRBV27 to TRBJ1-2; D may be TRBD1 (6 bases). Trimming took 3 bases from V and 4 from J, leaving 15 bases between them. Per the germline V gene, CDR1 is MNHEY and CDR2 is SMNVEV (reference sequence). The CDR3 runs 15 residues. CDR3 nucleotide sequence: TGTGCCAGCAGTTTCTCCCCGGGACAAGGCTATGGCTACACCTTC. Amino acids: CASSFSPGQGYGYTF.

The rearrangement uses TRBV18 and TRBJ1-5; 8 nucleotides agree with TRBD1. Germline V gene sequence: CDR1 KGHSH, CDR2 LQKENI. The CDR3 is made up of 14 amino acids. Trimming took 3 bases from V and 6 from J; bases not matched to a gene: 4. CDR3 nucleotide sequence: TGTGCCAGCTCACCTGGACAGGGTGTTCAGCCCCAGCATTTT. It encodes CASSPGQGVQPQHF. Using reference TRBV18 and TRBJ1-5 for the parts outside the CDR3, the full variable domain is NAGVMQNPRHLVRRRGQEARLRCSPMKGHSHVYWYRQLPEEGLKFMVYLQKENIIDESGMPKERFSAEFPKEGPSILRIQQVVRGDSAAYFCASSPGQGVQPQHFGDGTRLSIL.

The J gene is TRBJ2-7, the V gene TRBV7-8; tentative D call: TRBD2 (5 bases). CDR1 SGHVS and CDR2 FQNEAQ come from the germline V gene. The CDR3 sequence is 15 residues long. V lost 2 bases to trimming and J lost 2 bases, with 13 bases between them. DNA of the CDR3: TGTGCCAGCAGCTTATCAGAGGGCGCAGCCTACGAGCAGTACTTC. This encodes CASSLSEGAAYEQYF.

This clone occurred once. The DNA of the CDR3 is TGTGCCAGCAGTAGCTTGGTCCGGAACACTGAAGCTTTCTTT. This gives the protein CASSSLVRNTEAFF. The V and J genes are TRBV28 and TRBJ1-1, with D hard to call. Deletions cut 5 bases from V and 1 base from J, with 11 bases between. Germline CDR1 is MDHEN and CDR2 is SYDVKM. The length of the CDR3 is 14 residues.

The chain couples TRBV7-9 to TRBJ1-6, with TRBD1 identical over 7 bases. The CDR3 sequence is 14 residues long. V lost 1 base to trimming and J lost 9 bases; unmatched junction nucleotides: 3. CDR1 and CDR2 (germline): SEHNR, FQNEAQ (reference sequence). Here the CDR3 DNA reads TGTGCCAGCAGCTTAGAGGGGGCCCTTTCACCCCTCCACTTT. Residues: CASSLEGALSPLHF.

This chain joins TRBV4-1 and TRBJ2-3; 7 bases match TRBD2. V gave up 1 base and J gave up 4 bases; unmatched junction bases: 14. This CDR3 spans 18 amino acids. Germline V gene sequence: CDR1 MGHRA, CDR2 YSYEKL. For the CDR3, the DNA is TGCGCCAGCAGCCAAGGTAGTCAAGCGGGGCCACGGGCAGATACGCAGTATTTT. Its protein is CASSQGSQAGPRADTQYF.

V usage is TRBV2 and J usage is TRBJ2-5; 12 nucleotides line up with TRBD1. V lost 3 bases to trimming and J lost 5 bases; unmatched junction nucleotides: 16. The CDR3 length is 19 residues. Germline CDR1 is SNHLY and CDR2 is FYNNEI. In nucleotides, the CDR3 is TGTGCCAGCAGTGACCTGATTCGAAGGGGGACAGGGGGCACGGAGACCCAGTACTTC. Translated, it gives CASSDLIRRGTGGTETQYF. Filled out from reference TRBV2 and TRBJ2-5, the complete variable domain reads EPEVTQTPSHQVTQMGQEVILRCVPISNHLYFYWYRQILGQKVEFLVSFYNNEISEKSEIFDDQFSVERPDGSNFTLKIRSTKLEDSAMYFCASSDLIRRGTGGTETQYFGPGTRLLVL.

V and J are TRBV12-3 or TRBV12-4 and TRBJ1-1, with 11 bases matching TRBD1. Trimming removed 7 bases from V and 5 bases from J; junction bases left unmatched: 3. The CDR3 totals 13 residues. CDR3 region: CASTRDRGTEAFF. The DNA for the CDR3 is TGTGCCAGCACCCGGGACAGGGGGACTGAAGCTTTCTTT.